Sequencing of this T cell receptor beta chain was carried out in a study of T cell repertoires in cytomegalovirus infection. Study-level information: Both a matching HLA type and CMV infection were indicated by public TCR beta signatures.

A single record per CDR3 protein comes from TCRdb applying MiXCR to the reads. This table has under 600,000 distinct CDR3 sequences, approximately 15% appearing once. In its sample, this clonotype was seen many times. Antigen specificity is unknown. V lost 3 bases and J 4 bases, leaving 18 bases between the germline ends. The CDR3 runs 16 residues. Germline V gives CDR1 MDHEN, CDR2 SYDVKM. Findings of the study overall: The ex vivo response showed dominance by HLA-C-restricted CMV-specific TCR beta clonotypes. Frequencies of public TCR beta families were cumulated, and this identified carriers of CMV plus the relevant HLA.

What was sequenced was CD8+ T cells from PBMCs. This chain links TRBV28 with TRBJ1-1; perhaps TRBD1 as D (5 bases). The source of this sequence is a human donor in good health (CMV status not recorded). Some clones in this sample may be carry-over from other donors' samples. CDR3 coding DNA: TGTGCCAGCAGTTTTTCCCGACATTCCGGGGGCACTGAAGCTTTCTTT. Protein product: CASSFSRHSGGTEAFF.